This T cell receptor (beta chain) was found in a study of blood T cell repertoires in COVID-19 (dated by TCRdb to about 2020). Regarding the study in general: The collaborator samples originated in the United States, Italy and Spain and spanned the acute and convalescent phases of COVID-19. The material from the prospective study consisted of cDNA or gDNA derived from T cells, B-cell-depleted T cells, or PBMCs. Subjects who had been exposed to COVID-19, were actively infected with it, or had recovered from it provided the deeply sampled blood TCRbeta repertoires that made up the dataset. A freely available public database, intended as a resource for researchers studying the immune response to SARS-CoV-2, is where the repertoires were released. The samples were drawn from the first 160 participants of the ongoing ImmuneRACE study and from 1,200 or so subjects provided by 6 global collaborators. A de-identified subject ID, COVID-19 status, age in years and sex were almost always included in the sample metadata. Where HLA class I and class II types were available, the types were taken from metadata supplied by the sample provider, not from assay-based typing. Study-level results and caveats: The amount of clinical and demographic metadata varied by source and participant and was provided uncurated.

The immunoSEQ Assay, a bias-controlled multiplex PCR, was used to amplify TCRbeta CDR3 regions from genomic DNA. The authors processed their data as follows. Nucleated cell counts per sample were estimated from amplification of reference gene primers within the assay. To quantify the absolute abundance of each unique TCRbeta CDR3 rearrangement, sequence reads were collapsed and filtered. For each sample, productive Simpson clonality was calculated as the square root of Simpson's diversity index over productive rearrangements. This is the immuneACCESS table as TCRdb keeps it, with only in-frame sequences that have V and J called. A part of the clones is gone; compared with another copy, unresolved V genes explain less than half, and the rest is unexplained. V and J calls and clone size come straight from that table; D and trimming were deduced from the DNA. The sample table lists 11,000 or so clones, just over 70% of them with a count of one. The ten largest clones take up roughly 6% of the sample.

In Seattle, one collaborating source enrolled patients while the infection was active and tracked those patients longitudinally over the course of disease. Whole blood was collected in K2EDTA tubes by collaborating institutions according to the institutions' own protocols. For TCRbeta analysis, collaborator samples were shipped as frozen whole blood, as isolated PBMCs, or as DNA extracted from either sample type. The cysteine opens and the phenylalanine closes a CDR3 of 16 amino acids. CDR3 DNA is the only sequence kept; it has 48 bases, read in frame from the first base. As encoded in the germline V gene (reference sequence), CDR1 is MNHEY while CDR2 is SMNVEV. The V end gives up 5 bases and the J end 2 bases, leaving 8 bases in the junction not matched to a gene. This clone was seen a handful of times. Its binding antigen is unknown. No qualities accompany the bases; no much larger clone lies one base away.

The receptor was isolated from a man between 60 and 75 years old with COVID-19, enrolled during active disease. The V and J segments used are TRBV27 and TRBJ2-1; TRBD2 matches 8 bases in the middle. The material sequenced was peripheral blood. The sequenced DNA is TGTGCCAGCAGTACCGCCGGGACTAGGGCCTACAATGAGCAGTTCTTC. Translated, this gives CASSTAGTRAYNEQFF.